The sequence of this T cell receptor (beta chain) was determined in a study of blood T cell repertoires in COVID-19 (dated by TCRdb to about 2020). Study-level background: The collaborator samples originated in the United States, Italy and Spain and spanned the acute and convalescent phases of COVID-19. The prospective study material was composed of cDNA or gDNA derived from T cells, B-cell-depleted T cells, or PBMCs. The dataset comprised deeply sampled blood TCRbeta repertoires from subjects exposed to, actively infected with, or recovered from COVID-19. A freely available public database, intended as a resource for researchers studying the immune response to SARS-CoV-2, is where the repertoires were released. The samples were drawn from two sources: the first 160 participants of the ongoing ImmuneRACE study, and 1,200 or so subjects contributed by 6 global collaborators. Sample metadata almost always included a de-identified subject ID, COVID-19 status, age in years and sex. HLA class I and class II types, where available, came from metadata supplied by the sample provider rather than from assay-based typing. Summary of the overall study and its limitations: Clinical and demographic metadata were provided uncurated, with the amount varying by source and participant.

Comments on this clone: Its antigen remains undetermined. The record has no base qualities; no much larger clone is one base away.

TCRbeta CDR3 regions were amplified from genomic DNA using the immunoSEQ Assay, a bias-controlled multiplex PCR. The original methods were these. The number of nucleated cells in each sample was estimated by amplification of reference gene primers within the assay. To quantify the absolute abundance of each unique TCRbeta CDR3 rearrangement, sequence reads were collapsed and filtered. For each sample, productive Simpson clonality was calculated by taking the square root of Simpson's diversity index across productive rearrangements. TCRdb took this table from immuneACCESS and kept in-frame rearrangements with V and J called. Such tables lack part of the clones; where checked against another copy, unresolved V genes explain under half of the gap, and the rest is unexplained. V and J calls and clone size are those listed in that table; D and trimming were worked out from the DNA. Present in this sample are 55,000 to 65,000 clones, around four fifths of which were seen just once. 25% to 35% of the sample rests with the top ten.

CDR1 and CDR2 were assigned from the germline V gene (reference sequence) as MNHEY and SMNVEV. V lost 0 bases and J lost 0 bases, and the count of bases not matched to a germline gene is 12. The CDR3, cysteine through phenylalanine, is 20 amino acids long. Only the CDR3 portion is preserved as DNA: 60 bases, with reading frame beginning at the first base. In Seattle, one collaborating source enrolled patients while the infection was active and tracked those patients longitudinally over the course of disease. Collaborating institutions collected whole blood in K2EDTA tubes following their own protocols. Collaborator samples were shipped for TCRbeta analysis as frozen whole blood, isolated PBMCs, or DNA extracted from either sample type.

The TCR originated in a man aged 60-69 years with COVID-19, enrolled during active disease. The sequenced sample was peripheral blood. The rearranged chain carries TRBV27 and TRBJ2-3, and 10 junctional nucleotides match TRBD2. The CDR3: CASSLSTGLARIFSTDTQYF. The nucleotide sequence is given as TGTGCCAGCAGTTTATCGACGGGACTAGCGAGAATTTTCAGCACAGATACGCAGTATTTT.